This T cell receptor beta chain was found in a study of T cells in Graves' hyperthyroidism and ophthalmopathy. This CDR3 is built from 13 residues. Germline V lookup: CDR1 SGHTA, CDR2 FQGNSA. Trimming removed 1 base from V and 4 bases from J, with 8 bases in between. Ten or more counts support this clonotype. There were TCR beta CDR3 regions amplified from RNA transcripts. An initial round of RT-PCR targeting the TCR CDR3 relied on the HTBI primer set. TCRdb used MiXCR to reprocess the multiplex PCR reads, holding one entry per CDR3 protein. The repertoire holds about 400,000 distinct CDR3 sequences, with over 11% as singletons. Exclusion of a patient resulted from uncontrolled infection, other autoimmune disease, pregnancy or lactation.

The sequence was obtained from a man between 45 and 60 years old with Graves' ophthalmopathy. Sample: blood. The J gene is TRBJ2-7, the V gene TRBV7-2; a weak D match, TRBD2 (5 bases). The CDR3 DNA reads as TGTGCCAGCAGCTTAGAACTAGGTTACGAGCAGTACTTC. Residues: CASSLELGYEQYF.